Each of the 29 T cell receptor beta chains below was sequenced from the same sample in a study of blood T cell repertoires in COVID-19. TCRdb's table, derived via immunoSEQ multiplex PCR, lists solely in-frame clones and lacks some. The sample yields 95,000 to 150,000 clones, 85% seen once. The sample taken for sequencing was peripheral blood. The receptors stem from a woman older than 75 with acute or convalescent COVID-19.

The chain is built from TRBV11-2 and TRBJ1-2; D might be TRBD1 (6 bases). Looked up from germline, CDR1 is SGHAT and CDR2 is FQNNGV. CDR3 length equals 13 residues. The V gene lost 2 bases and the J gene lost 10 bases, with 14 bases spanning the gap. The CDR3 sequence: CASSLQQGGAYTF. For the CDR3, the DNA is TGTGCCAGCAGCTTACAACAGGGTGGCGCCTACACCTTC.

The CDR3 DNA reads TGTGCCAGCAGTGCGCTAGCGGGGGAAGCAGATACGCAGTATTTT. Its protein product is CASSALAGEADTQYF. The V call is TRBV6-4, the J call TRBJ2-3; TRBD2 matches at 10 bases. The CDR3 is 15 residues long. The ends lost 4 bases at V and 4 bases at J; junction bases unmatched: 5. CDR1 is MRHNA and CDR2 is SNTAGT in the germline V gene.

The chain employs TRBV7-2 and TRBJ1-6, with 7 bases that match TRBD1. Trimming took 3 bases from V and 6 from J; bases not matched to a gene: 2. This CDR3 spans 14 amino acids. Germline V gene data show CDR1 as SGHTA and CDR2 as FQGNSA. The CDR3 protein is CASSFHRGNSPLHF. As DNA, the CDR3 is TGTGCCAGCAGCTTCCACAGGGGTAATTCACCCCTCCACTTT.

The V call is TRBV7-2, the J call TRBJ2-1, with 10 bases aligning to TRBD2. Trimming removed 7 bases from V and 4 bases from J; junction bases left unmatched: 7. The germline CDR1 and CDR2 sequences are SGHTA and FQGNSA. The CDR3 covers 15 residues. Here the CDR3 reads CASTEQRGGYNEQFF. In nucleotides, the CDR3 is TGTGCCAGCACTGAACAGCGGGGGGGGTACAATGAGCAGTTCTTC.

The chain uses TRBV28 and TRBJ1-1; 7 nucleotides match TRBD1. Germline V gene sequence: CDR1 MDHEN, CDR2 SYDVKM. Germline trimming cut 6 bases from V and 0 bases from J; bases unmatched to any gene: 7. The CDR3 loop spans 15 amino acids. This chain's CDR3 is CASSRDRAMNTEAFF. CDR3 nucleotide sequence: TGTGCCAGCAGCAGAGACAGGGCTATGAACACTGAAGCTTTCTTT.

The genes are TRBV28 and TRBJ1-1; 8 nucleotides align to TRBD1. This CDR3 has 16 amino acids. CDR1 and CDR2 (germline): MDHEN, SYDVKM. Trimming at V came to 1 base and at J to 1 base, leaving 5 bases not matched to a gene. For the CDR3, the DNA is TGTGCCAGCAGTTTATTGGGGCAGGGGGCGAACACTGAAGCTTTCTTT. This encodes CASSLLGQGANTEAFF. Drawing the rest from reference TRBV28 and TRBJ1-1, the complete variable domain is DVKVTQSSRYLVKRTGEKVFLECVQDMDHENMFWYRQDPGLGLRLIYFSYDVKMKEKGDIPEGYSVSREKKERFSLILESASTNQTSMYLCASSLLGQGANTEAFFGQGTRLTVV.

This sequence joins TRBV5-1 and TRBJ2-5; TRBD2 matches at 9 bases. CDR3 length: 15 residues. J lost 2 bases, V lost 4 bases, and 6 bases had no gene match. Germline assignment: CDR1 SGHRS and CDR2 YFSETQ. Here the CDR3 reads CASSIAGAGQETQYF. CDR3 DNA sequence: TGCGCCAGCAGCATAGCGGGGGCGGGGCAAGAGACCCAGTACTTC.

The chain carries TRBV10-3 and TRBJ1-2; perhaps TRBD1 as D (5 bases). Deletions cut 2 bases from V and 7 bases from J, with 14 bases between. The CDR3 runs 14 residues. The germline V gene encodes CDR1 ENHRY and CDR2 SYGVKD. DNA of the CDR3: TGTGCCATCAGTGAGCAGGTGCAGGGTCTTGGCTACACCTTC. Translated: CAISEQVQGLGYTF.

The chain carries TRBV19 and TRBJ1-6; the match to TRBD1 covers 8 bases. With V trimmed by 4 bases and J by 6 bases, 2 bases remained unmatched. The CDR3 loop spans 14 amino acids. The germline V gene has CDR1 LNHDA and CDR2 SQIVND (reference sequence). The CDR3 DNA reads TGTGCCAGTAGTACAGGGGGCCCTAATTCACCCCTCCACTTT. It translates to CASSTGGPNSPLHF.

CDR3 loop: CASTRQWNTGELFF. The CDR3 coding sequence is TGCGCCAGCACCCGACAGTGGAACACCGGGGAGCTGTTTTTT. The chain uses TRBV5-1 and TRBJ2-2; a weak D match, TRBD1 (5 bases). This CDR3 is built from 14 residues. Trimming left V 6 bases short and J 1 base short, with 10 bases between. From germline, CDR1 is SGHRS and CDR2 YFSETQ.

V is TRBV6-2 or TRBV6-3 and J is TRBJ1-6; D uncertain. Germline V CDR1 and CDR2: MNHEY, SVGEGT. CDR3 size: 14 residues. V was trimmed by 4 bases and J by 4 bases, leaving 8 bases between them. CDR3 nucleotide sequence: TGTGCCAGCAGTTTCGAGGGATATAATTCACCCCTCCACTTT. Translated: CASSFEGYNSPLHF.

J is TRBJ2-5 and V is TRBV5-6; a weak D match, TRBD2 (5 bases). The ends were cut back, 0 bases at V and 0 bases at J, with 9 bases in the middle. The CDR3 has 15 residues. Per the germline V gene, CDR1 is SGHDT and CDR2 is YYEEEE. The CDR3 DNA reads as TGTGCCAGCAGCTTGGTGGGAGTGTACCAAGAGACCCAGTACTTC. Translation gives CASSLVGVYQETQYF.

In this sample, this clone turned up a few times. The chain is built from TRBV19 and TRBJ1-6; D is unclear. The CDR3 covers 16 residues. Deletions cut 5 bases from V and 2 bases from J, with 13 bases between. The germline V gene has CDR1 LNHDA and CDR2 SQIVND (reference sequence). CDR3: CASSRGVAAYNSPLHF. In DNA, the CDR3 is TGTGCCAGTAGTCGGGGAGTGGCCGCCTATAATTCACCCCTCCACTTT.

The chain couples TRBV12-3 or TRBV12-4 to TRBJ2-2; D gene ambiguous. This CDR3 contains 13 residues. V was clipped by 11 bases and J by 0 bases, with 10 bases between them. CDR3 nucleotide sequence: TGTGCCTCGAGGAAGGCGAACACCGGGGAGCTGTTTTTT. Protein product: CASRKANTGELFF.

The rearrangement uses TRBV7-3 and TRBJ1-6; possibly TRBD1 for D (6 bases). Trimming took off 9 bases at V and 0 bases at J, with 12 bases between the two ends. The V gene's germline CDR1 is SGHTA and CDR2 FQGTGA. This CDR3 is built from 15 residues. The CDR3: CASSEQGSYNSPLHF. The CDR3 DNA is TGTGCCAGTTCAGAACAGGGCTCCTATAATTCACCCCTCCACTTT.

The rearrangement joins TRBV12-3 or TRBV12-4 to TRBJ2-5, with 13 bases lining up with TRBD2. CDR3 length: 12 amino acids. V trimming: 5 bases; J trimming: 13 bases; junction bases outside the gene matches: 4. In DNA, the CDR3 is TGTGCCAGCAGTAGGACTAGCGGGGGATTGTACTTC. Translation: CASSRTSGGLYF.

CDR3 in DNA: TGCAGCGTCGCTAAATCTACTGAAGCTTTCTTT. Translating it yields CSVAKSTEAFF. The V call is TRBV29-1, the J call TRBJ1-1; D is undetermined. V was cut by 6 bases and J by 5 bases, with 10 bases left in between. The CDR3 totals 11 residues. Germline CDR1 reads SQVTM; CDR2 reads ANQGSEA. Combining the CDR3 with reference TRBV29-1 and TRBJ1-1 gives the whole variable domain SAVISQKPSRDICQRGTSLTIQCQVDSQVTMMFWYRQQPGQSLTLIATANQGSEATYESGFVIDKFPISRPNLTFSTLTVSNMSPEDSSIYLCSVAKSTEAFFGQGTRLTVV.

This clone turned up a few times. The rearrangement joins TRBV5-1 to TRBJ1-1, with D possibly matching TRBD1 (6 bases). V lost 7 bases, J lost 5 bases, and 21 bases lay in between. The CDR3 has 15 residues. From germline, CDR1 is SGHRS and CDR2 YFSETQ. The CDR3 sequence: CASVPVAGVGTEAFF. The CDR3 DNA reads as TGCGCCAGCGTTCCGGTGGCAGGGGTGGGGACTGAAGCTTTCTTT.

The chain employs TRBV2 and TRBJ1-2, with D perhaps matching TRBD1 (5 bases). The CDR3 has 16 residues. Deletions cut 4 bases from V and 4 bases from J, with 19 bases between. Germline V CDR1 and CDR2: SNHLY, FYNNEI. The CDR3 region is CASSVIDSPGGYGYTF. The DNA of the CDR3 is TGTGCCAGCAGTGTTATTGACAGCCCGGGCGGCTATGGCTACACCTTC.

The chain recombines TRBV9 with TRBJ2-5, with TRBD1 identical over 8 bases. Unmatched junction bases numbered 8, after V lost 5 bases and J lost 2 bases. Per germline, CDR1 SGDLS and CDR2 YYNGEE. There are 15 residues in the CDR3. CDR3 loop: CASSGSGGLQETQYF. The CDR3 coding sequence is TGTGCCAGCAGTGGGTCAGGGGGCTTGCAAGAGACCCAGTACTTC.

The chain uses TRBV4-1 and TRBJ1-1; D is undetermined. The V end was cut by 4 bases, the J end by 0 bases, with 15 bases between. There are 16 residues in the CDR3. The germline CDR1 and CDR2 sequences are MGHRA and YSYEKL. CDR3 in DNA: TGCGCCAGCAGCCCACCGCCCCCCAGGCTGAACACTGAAGCTTTCTTT. Translating gives CASSPPPPRLNTEAFF.

The rearrangement uses TRBV10-3 and TRBJ1-2; tentative D call: TRBD1 (6 bases). The CDR3 consists of 13 residues. Trimming cost V 4 bases and J 2 bases, with 8 bases left between them. Germline CDR1 and CDR2: ENHRY and SYGVKD. CDR3 coding DNA: TGTGCCATCAGTGGGACAGAAAACTATGGCTACACCTTC. As protein: CAISGTENYGYTF.

The chain employs TRBV5-1 and TRBJ2-7, with a weak D call TRBD1 (6 bases). The V end was cut by 5 bases, the J end by 5 bases, with 17 bases between. The CDR3 loop spans 14 amino acids. CDR1 SGHRS and CDR2 YFSETQ come from the germline V gene. This CDR3 is CASRPTGGLDEQYF. The CDR3 DNA is TGCGCCAGCAGACCGACAGGCGGTTTGGACGAGCAGTACTTC.

V gene TRBV15 combines with J gene TRBJ1-5, with 10 positions matching TRBD1. Germline CDR1 reads LNHNV; CDR2 reads YYDKDF (reference sequence). The CDR3 sequence is 14 residues long. Trimming at V came to 6 bases and at J to 6 bases, leaving 5 bases not matched to a gene. In nucleotides, the CDR3 is TGTGCCACCAGTACCGGGACAGGGGCTCAGCCCCAGCATTTT. Amino acids: CATSTGTGAQPQHF.

This chain links TRBV5-1 with TRBJ1-2; 7 bases fit TRBD1. Germline V gene data show CDR1 as SGHRS and CDR2 as YFSETQ. The V gene end was trimmed by 2 bases and the J gene end by 8 bases; junction bases not matched to a gene: 9. This CDR3 spans 14 amino acids. The CDR3 sequence is CASSLDREARGYTF. The CDR3 nucleotides read TGCGCCAGCAGCTTAGACAGGGAGGCGCGGGGCTACACCTTC.

This clone was seen once. The V and J genes are TRBV20-1 and TRBJ2-1; 7 nucleotides match TRBD2. The V gene's germline CDR1 is DFQATT and CDR2 SNEGSKA (reference sequence). The V segment lost 3 bases and the J segment 5 bases; nucleotides outside the gene matches: 13. The CDR3 is 16 residues long. The CDR3 sequence: CSASKVLADLNNEQFF. The CDR3 region has the DNA TGCAGTGCTAGTAAGGTCCTAGCGGACCTCAACAATGAGCAGTTCTTC.

V usage is TRBV7-8 and J usage is TRBJ1-6; the match to TRBD1 covers 9 bases. V was clipped by 5 bases and J by 9 bases; unmatched bases: 11. Germline assignment: CDR1 SGHVS and CDR2 FQNEAQ. The CDR3 is made up of 16 amino acids. The CDR3 protein is CASSLVAGTGRSPLHF. CDR3 sequence (DNA): TGTGCCAGCAGCCTAGTGGCCGGGACAGGGCGTTCACCCCTCCACTTT. The full variable domain, its missing parts supplied by reference TRBV7-8 and TRBJ1-6, is GAGVSQSPRYKVAKRGQDVALRCDPISGHVSLFWYQQALGQGPEFLTYFQNEAQLDKSGLPSDRFFAERPEGSVSTLKIQRTQQEDSAVYLCASSLVAGTGRSPLHFGNGTRLTVT.

The chain employs TRBV4-2 and TRBJ1-5, with D possibly matching TRBD1 (6 bases). Trimming cost V 4 bases and J 3 bases, with 13 bases left between them. CDR3 length: 15 residues. CDR1 and CDR2 (germline): LGHNA, YNFKEQ. CDR3 nucleotides: TGTGCCAGCAGCCTAATACGGGACAACAATCAGCCCCAGCATTTT. It translates to CASSLIRDNNQPQHF.

The V and J genes are TRBV7-3 and TRBJ1-2; 9 bases align to TRBD1. The CDR3 spans 13 residues. Losses at the gene ends were 5 bases for V and 6 bases for J; bases not matched to a gene: 4. The germline V gene has CDR1 SGHTA and CDR2 FQGTGA. CDR3 sequence: CASSRDREDGYTF. DNA of the CDR3: TGTGCCAGCAGCCGGGACAGGGAGGATGGCTACACCTTC.